This T cell receptor beta chain came from a study of shared T cell receptors in the human thymus. The CDR3 runs 18 residues. V gave up 4 bases and J gave up 1 base, with 24 bases separating them. Germline loops: CDR1 SQVTM, CDR2 ANQGSEA. Using immunoSEQ multiplex PCR, the repertoire was profiled, and TCRdb retains in-frame clones only, with some absent. Here the sample spans 540,000 or so clones, about 80% being singletons. The same data also went into a second study, on human thymus T cells.

The chain recombines TRBV29-1 with TRBJ2-3; possibly TRBD1 for D (6 bases). What was sequenced was thymocytes. The TCR comes from a boy younger than two with a congenital heart defect. The CDR3 protein is CSVGRGGRLVRRTDTQYF. CDR3 coding DNA: TGCAGCGTTGGAAGAGGGGGACGGCTCGTGCGGCGCACAGATACGCAGTATTTT.